What follows describes a single T cell receptor beta chain. Per the germline V gene, CDR1 is LGHNA and CDR2 is YNFKEQ. CDR3 length equals 21 residues. The V end lost 0 bases, the J end lost 0 bases, and 25 bases lay between the germline ends. Sequencing was performed with immunoSEQ multiplex PCR; in TCRdb, only in-frame clones are kept and a portion is missing. The sample has about 97,000 clones, 90% to 95% seen once; the top ten hold 2% to 2.5%. This specimen comes from a study of control samples from healthy donors and cancer patients. This clonotype originated in a woman younger than 35 in good health. The sequencing sample was made of blood. The V gene is TRBV4-2, the J gene TRBJ2-3; D is perhaps TRBD2 (6 bases). CDR3 sequence (DNA): TGTGCCAGCAGCCAAGATCGAAGGACTAACCCCGCCATCACTAGCACAGATACGCAGTATTTT. This codes for CASSQDRRTNPAITSTDTQYF.